Listed below are T cell receptor beta chains from one sample, sequenced in a study of CD8 T cells in ankylosing spondylitis. TCRdb passed the 5' RACE reads through MiXCR, listing each CDR3 protein once. The sample has about 500,000 distinct CDR3 sequences, 5.3% seen once; the top ten hold 3.5%. Sequencing was performed on blood, either unsorted or a sorted T cell fraction (not recorded which). All receptors derive from a male donor with ankylosing spondylitis. Both conserved end residues are part of each CDR3. A D gene is named only where the DNA matches it firmly. Size tells how often a clone was seen (once, few, many) or the class of an expanded clone, and some rows leave it out.

j_call | d_call | clone_size | v_call | cdr3_nt | cdr3_aa
TRBJ1-2 | - | many | TRBV7-9 | TGTGCCAGCAGCTCCGATTTGTGGAACAACTATGGCTACACCTTC | CASSSDLWNNYGYTF
TRBJ2-5 | TRBD2 | many | TRBV4-2 | TGTGCCAGCAGCCAAGGCCCGGGACTAGCGGGACTCAAGGAAGAGACCCAGTACTTC | CASSQGPGLAGLKEETQYF
TRBJ1-6 | - | many | TRBV12-3/TRBV12-4 | TGTGCCAGCAGCCCCCAGACAGATTCACCCCTCCACTTT | CASSPQTDSPLHF
TRBJ2-4 | - | - | TRBV5-6 | TGTGCCAGCAGCCTCGGGGTCCTCTGCATTCAGTACTTC | CASSLGVLCIQYF
TRBJ1-6 | TRBD1 | many | TRBV20-1 | TGCAGTGCTCACCCCCAAAGGGGACAGGGGGTCTTT | CSAHPQRGQGVF
TRBJ2-1 | TRBD1 | many | TRBV20-1 | TGCAGTGCTAGAGCTCAGACAGGGCGGTCCTACAATGAGCAGTTCTTC | CSARAQTGRSYNEQFF
TRBJ1-5 | - | many | TRBV29-1 | TGCAGCGTTGGGGGGACACCGGGCAATCAGCCCCAGCATTTT | CSVGGTPGNQPQHF
TRBJ1-6 | - | many | TRBV3-1 | TGTGCCAGCAGCCAAGCGGGATTCGGATCACCCCTCCACTTT | CASSQAGFGSPLHF
TRBJ1-1 | - | many | TRBV10-3 | TGTGCCATCAGTGGGACAACCTCCATGAACACTGAAGCTTTCTTT | CAISGTTSMNTEAFF
TRBJ2-1 | TRBD1 | few | TRBV12-3/TRBV12-4 | TGTGCCAGCAGCACATTAAGACAGGGGAAAGAGAATGAGCAGTTCTTC | CASSTLRQGKENEQFF